This entry lists 14 T cell receptor beta chains sequenced from one sample in a study of vaccination effects on CD4 cells after COVID-19 (dated by TCRdb to between 2021 and 2024). In the ViraFEST assay, PBMC were stimulated with viral peptide pools, and antigen-specific CD4+ T cell clonotypes were then identified by expansion using TCR sequencing. After 10 to 11 days of culture, CD4+ T cells were isolated with the EasySep CD4+ T cell isolation kit. Each participant got two doses of an mRNA SARS-CoV-2 vaccine, either BNT162b2 or mRNA-1273. No cognate antigen is known for these TCRs. Library construction relied on the immunoSEQ multiplex PCR assay. The source is immuneACCESS, and TCRdb retained only in-frame sequences with V and J called. Part of the clones is not carried over; for the studies checked, unresolved V genes explain less than half of this, and the remainder is unexplained. The sample yields approximately 70,000 clones; roughly 80% were counted once. The ten largest clones add up to 0.9% to 1% of the sample.

The sample here was CD4+ T cells from PBMCs cultured with HCoV-OC43 spike peptides, taken after COVID-19 vaccination. The sample's cell subset or site, from its label and the paper: HCoV-OC43 spike overlapping peptide pool stimulation. All receptors come from a human donor who received a COVID-19 vaccine.

The J gene is TRBJ2-2, the V gene TRBV5-1; 8 bases agree with TRBD1. Looked up from germline, CDR1 is SGHRS and CDR2 is YFSETQ. The V segment lost 3 bases and the J segment 2 bases; nucleotides outside the gene matches: 6. The CDR3 is 16 amino acids. CDR3 sequence: CASSSKTGVNTGELFF. DNA of the CDR3: TGCGCCAGCAGCTCCAAGACAGGGGTTAACACCGGGGAGCTGTTTTTT.

V usage is TRBV7-8 and J usage is TRBJ2-7; 12 bases are shared with TRBD1. The CDR3 has 15 residues. V lost 5 bases to trimming and J lost 7 bases; unmatched junction nucleotides: 9. Germline lookup yields CDR1 SGHVS and CDR2 FQNEAQ. Here the CDR3 reads CASSPSGQGAREQYV. The CDR3 DNA reads as TGTGCCAGCAGCCCCTCGGGACAGGGGGCGCGAGAGCAGTACGTC.

The CDR3 spells CASSRGEVSYEQYV. Here the CDR3 DNA reads TGTGCCTCGTCCCGGGGGGAAGTCTCCTACGAGCAGTACGTC. The chain has TRBV10-3 and TRBJ2-7, with 7 bases lining up with TRBD2. CDR3 size: 14 residues. CDR1 and CDR2 from the germline V gene are ENHRY and SYGVKD. V trimming: 11 bases; J trimming: 0 bases; junction bases outside the gene matches: 10.

This chain joins TRBV29-1 and TRBJ1-3, with D possibly being TRBD1 (5 bases). The CDR3 runs 14 residues. From germline, CDR1 is SQVTM and CDR2 ANQGSEA. V was pared by 0 bases and J by 2 bases, with 8 bases between. The CDR3 region has the DNA TGCAGCGTTGAAGATCCACAGGCTGGAAACACCATATATTTT. It encodes CSVEDPQAGNTIYF. Supplemented by reference TRBV29-1 and TRBJ1-3, the full variable domain reads SAVISQKPSRDICQRGTSLTIQCQVDSQVTMMFWYRQQPGQSLTLIATANQGSEATYESGFVIDKFPISRPNLTFSTLTVSNMSPEDSSIYLCSVEDPQAGNTIYFGEGSWLTVV.

This chain connects TRBV10-1 to TRBJ2-3, with D tentatively TRBD2 (5 bases). Germline CDR1 is WNHNN and CDR2 is SYGVQD (reference sequence). Trimming stripped 7 bases from V and 2 bases from J, with 16 bases between. CDR3 length equals 15 residues. The CDR3 DNA reads as TGCGCCAGCACCGACGGGAACAGAAACACAGATACGCAGTATTTT. Its translation is CASTDGNRNTDTQYF.

The V and J genes are TRBV5-6 and TRBJ2-2; D not certain. CDR3 length equals 14 residues. The germline CDR1 and CDR2 sequences are SGHDT and YYEEEE. Trimming cost V 2 bases and J 4 bases, with 9 bases left between them. CDR3 sequence (DNA): TGTGCCAGCAGCTTCAGTGACGGCACCGGGGAGCTGTTTTTT. It codes for CASSFSDGTGELFF.

This clone appeared once. J is TRBJ2-1 and V is TRBV5-1; 9 nucleotides align to TRBD2. The V segment lost 0 bases and the J segment 5 bases; nucleotides outside the gene matches: 3. Germline lookup yields CDR1 SGHRS and CDR2 YFSETQ. The CDR3 is 15 residues long. CDR3 sequence: CASSLVAGANNEQFF. CDR3 nucleotide sequence: TGCGCCAGCAGCTTGGTAGCGGGGGCCAACAATGAGCAGTTCTTC.

The chain links TRBV14 to TRBJ1-2; perhaps TRBD1 as D (5 bases). The V gene's germline CDR1 is SGHDN and CDR2 FVKESK. The CDR3 contains 14 residues. The V end lost 4 bases, the J end lost 4 bases, and 13 bases lay between the germline ends. The CDR3 spells CASSLRDGSYGYTF. DNA of the CDR3: TGTGCCAGCAGCCTAAGGGACGGCTCCTATGGCTACACCTTC.

This chain links TRBV2 with TRBJ2-5; 8 bases fit TRBD2. With V trimmed by 6 bases and J by 7 bases, 7 bases remained unmatched. Germline CDR1 reads SNHLY; CDR2 reads FYNNEI. This CDR3 is 13 amino acids long. The CDR3: CASRDRGGGTQYF. DNA of the CDR3: TGTGCCAGCAGGGACCGGGGGGGAGGGACCCAGTACTTC.

The chain employs TRBV10-2 and TRBJ2-5; no definite D call. The CDR3 is made up of 14 amino acids. The V and J ends lost 6 bases and 5 bases respectively, with 16 bases between them. In germline, CDR1 is WSHSY, CDR2 SAAADI. The CDR3 DNA reads as TGCGCCAGCAGGCGAGCGCTTACCGGGGAGACCCAGTACTTC. Residues: CASRRALTGETQYF.

The genes are TRBV5-6 and TRBJ1-3, with D unclear. Germline values: CDR1 SGHDT, CDR2 YYEEEE. The CDR3 covers 15 residues. With 2 bases removed from V and 2 bases from J, the gap between germline ends came to 11 bases. DNA for the CDR3: TGTGCCAGCAGCTTAATTGGTGAGGCTGGAAACACCATATATTTT. Translated: CASSLIGEAGNTIYF. The whole variable domain, remainder taken from reference TRBV5-6 and TRBJ1-3, is DAGVTQSPTHLIKTRGQQVTLRCSPKSGHDTVSWYQQALGQGPQFIFQYYEEEERQRGNFPDRFSGHQFPNYSSELNVNALLLGDSALYLCASSLIGEAGNTIYFGEGSWLTVV.

The count of this clone is one. V and J are TRBV25-1 and TRBJ2-3; 11 bases are a match to TRBD1. J gave up 9 bases and V 6 bases, and 11 bases lay outside the gene matches. This CDR3 region has 15 residues. Germline-derived CDR1 and CDR2 are MGHDK and SYGVNS. The CDR3 DNA is TGTGCCAGCAGCGATTTAGGGGGACAGGGGGTCACGCAGTATTTT. Protein sequence: CASSDLGGQGVTQYF.

The chain uses TRBV9 and TRBJ1-5; D gene ambiguous. Germline CDR1 and CDR2: SGDLS and YYNGEE. The germline V and J ends were trimmed by 0 bases and 1 base, with 5 bases remaining between them. The CDR3 is 14 amino acids. CDR3 sequence (DNA): TGTGCCAGCAGCGTAGGACAAAGCAATCAGCCCCAGCATTTT. Amino acids: CASSVGQSNQPQHF.

V usage is TRBV5-4 and J usage is TRBJ1-1, with TRBD1 as a possible D gene (6 bases). The CDR3 runs 14 residues. V was pared by 4 bases and J by 3 bases, with 13 bases between. CDR1 is SGHNT and CDR2 is YYREEE in the germline V gene (reference sequence). The CDR3 DNA is TGTGCCAGCAGCATCGGACAGCCCGACACTGAAGCTTTCTTT. Translated: CASSIGQPDTEAFF.